This TCR beta chain was identified in a study of post-analysis software for immune sequencing data. As for the study in general: Included among the disease courses, which were recorded for the cohort, were relapsing-remitting, secondary progressive and progressive-relapsing multiple sclerosis.

Study-wide results and caveats: Relative to controls, patients with multiple sclerosis showed significantly lower normalized Chao1 diversity. Five or six TRBV segments were significantly more frequent in patients than in controls. TRBV5-6, TRBV5-1 and TRBV20-1 were among these segments.

The CDR3 sequence is 14 residues long. With 3 bases clipped from V and 6 bases from J, the junction kept 7 bases outside the gene matches. Germline CDR1 is DFQATT and CDR2 is SNEGSKA (reference sequence). TCR beta cDNA libraries included unique molecular identifiers. TCRdb reprocessed the PCR reads with MiXCR, giving one entry per CDR3 protein. The table has roughly 410,000 distinct CDR3 sequences, roughly 35% seen once. This clonotype was seen only a few times. Its antigen is unknown. The chain recombines TRBV20-1 with TRBJ1-5; TRBD1 matches at 8 bases. The material sequenced was blood. This TCR was sampled from a girl aged 5 to 17 with multiple sclerosis. The CDR3 reads CSASWTGNGQPQHF. The CDR3 DNA reads as TGCAGTGCTAGCTGGACAGGGAACGGTCAGCCCCAGCATTTT.